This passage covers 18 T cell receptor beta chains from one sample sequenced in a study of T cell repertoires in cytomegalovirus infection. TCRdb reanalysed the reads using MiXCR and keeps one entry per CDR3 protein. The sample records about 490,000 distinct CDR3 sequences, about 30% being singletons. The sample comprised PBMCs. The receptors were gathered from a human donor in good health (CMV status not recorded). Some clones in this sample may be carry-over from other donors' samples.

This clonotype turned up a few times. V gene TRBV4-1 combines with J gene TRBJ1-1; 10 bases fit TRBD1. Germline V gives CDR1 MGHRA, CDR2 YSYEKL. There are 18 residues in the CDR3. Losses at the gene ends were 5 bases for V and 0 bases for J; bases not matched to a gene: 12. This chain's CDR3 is CASSGRQGASSMNTEAFF. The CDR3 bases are TGCGCCAGCAGCGGAAGACAGGGGGCTTCCTCCATGAACACTGAAGCTTTCTTT.

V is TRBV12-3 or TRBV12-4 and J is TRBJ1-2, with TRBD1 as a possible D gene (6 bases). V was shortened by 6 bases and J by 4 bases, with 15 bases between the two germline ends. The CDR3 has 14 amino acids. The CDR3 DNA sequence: TGTGCCAGCAGCCCGGGACAATCGCCCTATGGCTACACCTTC. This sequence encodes CASSPGQSPYGYTF.

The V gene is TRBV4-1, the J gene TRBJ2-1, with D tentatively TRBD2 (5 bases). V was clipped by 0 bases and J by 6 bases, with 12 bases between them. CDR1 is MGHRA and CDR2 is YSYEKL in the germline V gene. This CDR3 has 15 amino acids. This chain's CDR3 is CASSQEVLAGNEQFF. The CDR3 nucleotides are TGCGCCAGCAGCCAAGAGGTCCTTGCGGGCAATGAGCAGTTCTTC.

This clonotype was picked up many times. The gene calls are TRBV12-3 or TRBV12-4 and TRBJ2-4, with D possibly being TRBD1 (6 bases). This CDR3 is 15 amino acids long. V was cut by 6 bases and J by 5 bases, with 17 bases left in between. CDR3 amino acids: CASRRNTGGQNIQYF. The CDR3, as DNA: TGTGCCAGCAGAAGAAACACTGGGGGCCAAAACATTCAGTACTTC.

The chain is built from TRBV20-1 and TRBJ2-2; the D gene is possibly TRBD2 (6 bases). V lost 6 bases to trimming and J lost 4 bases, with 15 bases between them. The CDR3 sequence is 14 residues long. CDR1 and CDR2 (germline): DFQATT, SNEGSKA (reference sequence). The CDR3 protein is CSATLGGFTGELFF. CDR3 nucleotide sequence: TGCAGTGCCACCCTCGGGGGATTCACCGGGGAGCTGTTTTTT.

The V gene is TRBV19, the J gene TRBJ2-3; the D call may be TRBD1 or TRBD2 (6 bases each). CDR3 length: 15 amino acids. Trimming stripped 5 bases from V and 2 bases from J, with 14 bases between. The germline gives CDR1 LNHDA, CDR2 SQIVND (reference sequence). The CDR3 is CASSEGRGDTDTQYF. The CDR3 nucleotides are TGTGCCAGTAGTGAGGGAAGGGGGGACACAGATACGCAGTATTTT.

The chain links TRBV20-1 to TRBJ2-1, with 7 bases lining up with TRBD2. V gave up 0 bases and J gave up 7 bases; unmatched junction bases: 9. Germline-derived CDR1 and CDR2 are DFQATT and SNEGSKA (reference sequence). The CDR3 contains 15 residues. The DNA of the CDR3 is TGCAGTGCTAGAGATCTGCGGGAGCCGGTTAATGAGCAGTTCTTC. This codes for CSARDLREPVNEQFF.

CDR3 protein: CASSPPWGGTNYNEQFF. The CDR3 region has the DNA TGTGCCAGCTCACCACCGTGGGGTGGAACTAATTACAATGAGCAGTTCTTC. The chain uses TRBV18 and TRBJ2-1; D gene ambiguous. The V gene's germline CDR1 is KGHSH and CDR2 LQKENI. V lost 0 bases, J lost 4 bases, and 16 bases lay in between. This CDR3 is 17 amino acids long.

The CDR3 nucleotides read TGTGCCAGCAGTCCGCAGGGGGCGAGCTATGGCTACACCTTC. Translation gives CASSPQGASYGYTF. The chain joins TRBV6-2 or TRBV6-3 to TRBJ1-2; TRBD1 matches 8 bases. CDR3 length: 14 amino acids. From germline, CDR1 is MNHEY and CDR2 SVGEGT. The J segment lost 4 bases and the V segment lost 5 bases, leaving 6 bases of the junction unmatched.

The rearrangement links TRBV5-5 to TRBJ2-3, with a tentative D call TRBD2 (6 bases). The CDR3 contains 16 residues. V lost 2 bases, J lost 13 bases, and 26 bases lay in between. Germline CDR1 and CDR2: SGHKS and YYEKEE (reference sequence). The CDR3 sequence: CASSFVGGRPINFEYF. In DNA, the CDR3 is TGTGCCAGCAGCTTTGTGGGGGGACGTCCGATAAACTTTGAGTATTTT.

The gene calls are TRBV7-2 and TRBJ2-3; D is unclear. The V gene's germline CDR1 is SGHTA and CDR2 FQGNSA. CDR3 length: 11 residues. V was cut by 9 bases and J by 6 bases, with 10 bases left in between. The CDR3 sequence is CARGLGDTQYF. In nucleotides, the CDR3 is TGTGCCAGAGGCTTAGGTGATACGCAGTATTTT.

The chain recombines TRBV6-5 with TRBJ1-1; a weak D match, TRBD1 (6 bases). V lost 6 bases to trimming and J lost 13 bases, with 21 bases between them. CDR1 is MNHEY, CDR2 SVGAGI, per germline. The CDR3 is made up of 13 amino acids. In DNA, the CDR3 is TGTGCCAGCAGCGGACAGAACAGCGTGCTAGTTTTCTTT. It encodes CASSGQNSVLVFF.

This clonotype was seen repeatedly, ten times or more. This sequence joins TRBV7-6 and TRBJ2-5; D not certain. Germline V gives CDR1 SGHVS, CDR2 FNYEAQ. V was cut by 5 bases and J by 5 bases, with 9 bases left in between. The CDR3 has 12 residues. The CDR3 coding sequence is TGTGCCAGCAGCCCATGGCGGGAGACCCAGTACTTC. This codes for CASSPWRETQYF.

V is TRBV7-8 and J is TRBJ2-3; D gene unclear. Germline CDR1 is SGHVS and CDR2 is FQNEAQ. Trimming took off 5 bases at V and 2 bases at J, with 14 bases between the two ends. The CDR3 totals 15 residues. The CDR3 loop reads CASSPPGRNTDTQYF. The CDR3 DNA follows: TGTGCCAGCAGCCCGCCCGGGCGGAACACAGATACGCAGTATTTT.

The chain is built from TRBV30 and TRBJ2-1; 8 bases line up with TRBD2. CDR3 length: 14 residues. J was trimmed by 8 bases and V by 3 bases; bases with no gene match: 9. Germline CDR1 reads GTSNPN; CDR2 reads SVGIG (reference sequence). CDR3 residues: CAWSGLAGLDEQFF. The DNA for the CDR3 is TGTGCCTGGAGCGGCCTAGCGGGTTTGGATGAGCAGTTCTTC.

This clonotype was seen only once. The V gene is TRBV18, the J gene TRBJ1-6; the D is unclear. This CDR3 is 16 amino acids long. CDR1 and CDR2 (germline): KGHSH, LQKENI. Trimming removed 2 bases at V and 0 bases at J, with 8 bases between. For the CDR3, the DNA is TGTGCCAGCTCACCAATCGGGAGCTCCTATAATTCACCCCTCCACTTT. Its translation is CASSPIGSSYNSPLHF. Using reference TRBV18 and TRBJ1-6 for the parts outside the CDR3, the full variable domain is NAGVMQNPRHLVRRRGQEARLRCSPMKGHSHVYWYRQLPEEGLKFMVYLQKENIIDESGMPKERFSAEFPKEGPSILRIQQVVRGDSAAYFCASSPIGSSYNSPLHFGNGTRLTVT.

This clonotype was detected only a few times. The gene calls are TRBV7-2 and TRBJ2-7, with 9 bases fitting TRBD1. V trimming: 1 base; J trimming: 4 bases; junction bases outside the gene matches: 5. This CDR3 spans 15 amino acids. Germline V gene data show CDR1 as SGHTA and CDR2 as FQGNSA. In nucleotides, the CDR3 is TGTGCCAGCAGCTTAGGTAGGGACAGGGCTTACGAGCAGTACTTC. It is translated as CASSLGRDRAYEQYF.

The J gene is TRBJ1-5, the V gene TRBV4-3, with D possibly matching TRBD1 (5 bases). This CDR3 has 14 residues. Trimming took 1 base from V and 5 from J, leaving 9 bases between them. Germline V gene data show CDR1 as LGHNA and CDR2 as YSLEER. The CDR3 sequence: CASSQGGEDQPQHF. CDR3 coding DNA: TGCGCCAGCAGCCAAGGAGGGGAAGATCAGCCCCAGCATTTT.